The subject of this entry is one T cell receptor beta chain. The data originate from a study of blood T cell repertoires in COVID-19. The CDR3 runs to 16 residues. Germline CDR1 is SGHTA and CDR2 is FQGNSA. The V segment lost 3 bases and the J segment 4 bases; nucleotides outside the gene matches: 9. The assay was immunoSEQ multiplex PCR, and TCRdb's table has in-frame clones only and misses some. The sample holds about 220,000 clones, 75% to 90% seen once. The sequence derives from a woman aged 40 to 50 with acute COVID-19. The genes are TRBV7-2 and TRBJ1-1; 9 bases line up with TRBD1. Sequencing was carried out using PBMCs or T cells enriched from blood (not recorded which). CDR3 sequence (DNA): TGTGCCAGCAGCTTCGGGGTGACAGGGGGAGGCACTGAAGCTTTCTTT. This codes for CASSFGVTGGGTEAFF. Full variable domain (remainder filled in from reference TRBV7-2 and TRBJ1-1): GAGVSQSPSNKVTEKGKDVELRCDPISGHTALYWYRQSLGQGLEFLIYFQGNSAPDKSGLPSDRFSAERTGGSVSTLTIQRTQQEDSAVYLCASSFGVTGGGTEAFFGQGTRLTVV.